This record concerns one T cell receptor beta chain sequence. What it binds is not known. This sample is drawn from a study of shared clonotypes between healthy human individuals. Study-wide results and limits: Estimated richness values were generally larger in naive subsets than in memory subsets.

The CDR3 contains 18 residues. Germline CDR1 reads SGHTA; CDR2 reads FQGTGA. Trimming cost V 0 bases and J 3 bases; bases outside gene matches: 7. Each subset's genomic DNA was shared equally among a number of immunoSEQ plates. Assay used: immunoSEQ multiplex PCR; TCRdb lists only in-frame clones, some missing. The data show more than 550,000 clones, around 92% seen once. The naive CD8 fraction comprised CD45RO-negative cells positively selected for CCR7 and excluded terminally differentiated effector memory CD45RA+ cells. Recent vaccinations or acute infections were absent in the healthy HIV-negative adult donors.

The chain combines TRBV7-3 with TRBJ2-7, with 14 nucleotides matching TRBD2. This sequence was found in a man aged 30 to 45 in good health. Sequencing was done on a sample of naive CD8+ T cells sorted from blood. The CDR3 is CASSLTATSGRGRYEQYF. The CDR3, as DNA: TGTGCCAGCAGCTTAACCGCGACTAGCGGGAGGGGTCGCTACGAGCAGTACTTC.